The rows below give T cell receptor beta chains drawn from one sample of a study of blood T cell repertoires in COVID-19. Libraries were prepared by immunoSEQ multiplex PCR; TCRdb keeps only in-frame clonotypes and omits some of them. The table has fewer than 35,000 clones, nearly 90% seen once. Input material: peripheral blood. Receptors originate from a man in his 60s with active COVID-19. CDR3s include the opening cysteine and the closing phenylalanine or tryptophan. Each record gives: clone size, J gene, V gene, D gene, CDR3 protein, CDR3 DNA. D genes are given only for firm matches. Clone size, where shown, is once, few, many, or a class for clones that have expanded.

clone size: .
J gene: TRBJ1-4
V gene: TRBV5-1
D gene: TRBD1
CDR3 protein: CASSKEGQTNEKLFF
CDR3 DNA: TGCGCCAGCAGCAAAGAGGGACAGACTAATGAAAAACTGTTTTTT

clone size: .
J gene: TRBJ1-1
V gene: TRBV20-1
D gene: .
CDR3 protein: CSARTHNEAFF
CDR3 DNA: TGCAGTGCTAGGACACACAATGAAGCTTTCTTT

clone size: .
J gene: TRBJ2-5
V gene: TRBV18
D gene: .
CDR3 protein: CASSPPGTYRETQYF
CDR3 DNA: TGTGCCAGCTCACCGCCAGGCACATACAGGGAGACCCAGTACTTC

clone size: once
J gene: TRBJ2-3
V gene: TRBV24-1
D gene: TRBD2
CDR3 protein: CATSAGSGGRADTQYF
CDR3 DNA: TGTGCCACCAGTGCCGGTAGCGGGGGGCGTGCAGATACGCAGTATTTT

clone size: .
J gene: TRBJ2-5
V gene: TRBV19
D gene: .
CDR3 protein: CASRNTPHSKTQYF
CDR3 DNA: TGTGCCAGTAGGAATACTCCACACAGCAAGACCCAGTACTTC

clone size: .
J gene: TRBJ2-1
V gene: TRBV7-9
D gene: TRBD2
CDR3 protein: CASSPRLAGANEQFF
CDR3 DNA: TGTGCCAGCAGCCCTCGACTAGCGGGGGCCAATGAGCAGTTCTTC

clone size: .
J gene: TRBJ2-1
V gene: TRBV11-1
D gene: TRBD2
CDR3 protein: CASSLAGLGFEQFF
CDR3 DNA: TGTGCCAGCAGCTTAGCGGGACTAGGTTTTGAGCAGTTCTTC

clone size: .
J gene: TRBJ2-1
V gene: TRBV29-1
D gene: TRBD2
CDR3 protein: CSVEQSGTRVFNEQFF
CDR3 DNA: TGCAGCGTTGAACAATCGGGGACTAGGGTCTTCAATGAGCAGTTCTTC

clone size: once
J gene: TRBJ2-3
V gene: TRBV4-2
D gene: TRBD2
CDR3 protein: CASSQEGASGGSTDTQYF
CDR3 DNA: TGTGCCAGCAGCCAAGAAGGAGCTAGCGGGGGCAGCACAGATACGCAGTATTTT

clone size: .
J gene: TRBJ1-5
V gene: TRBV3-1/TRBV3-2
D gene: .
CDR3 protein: CASSLSSQPQHF
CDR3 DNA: TGTGCCAGCAGCCTGTCCTCTCAGCCCCAGCATTTT

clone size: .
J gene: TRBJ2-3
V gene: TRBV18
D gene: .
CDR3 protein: CASSPRGGGTDTQYF
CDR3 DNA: TGTGCCAGCTCACCAAGGGGCGGTGGCACAGATACGCAGTATTTT

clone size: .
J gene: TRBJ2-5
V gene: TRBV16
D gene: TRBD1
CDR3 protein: CASSQSGQGAETQYF
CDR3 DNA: TGTGCCAGCAGCCAATCGGGACAGGGGGCAGAGACCCAGTACTTC

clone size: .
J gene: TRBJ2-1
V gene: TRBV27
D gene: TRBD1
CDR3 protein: CASSLQGVGYNEQFF
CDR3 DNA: TGTGCCAGCAGTTTACAGGGGGTGGGGTACAATGAGCAGTTCTTC

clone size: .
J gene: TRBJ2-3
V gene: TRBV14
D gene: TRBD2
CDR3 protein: CASSYSGETDTQYF
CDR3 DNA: TGTGCCAGCAGCTATAGCGGGGAAACAGATACGCAGTATTTT

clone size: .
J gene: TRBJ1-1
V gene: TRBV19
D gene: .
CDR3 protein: CASSPRRGANTEAFF
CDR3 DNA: TGTGCCAGTAGTCCCAGGAGGGGCGCGAACACTGAAGCTTTCTTT

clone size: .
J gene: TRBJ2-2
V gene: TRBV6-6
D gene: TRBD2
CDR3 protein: CASSSQRGANTGELFF
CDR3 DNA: TGTGCCAGCAGTTCGCAGCGGGGTGCGAACACCGGGGAGCTGTTTTTT

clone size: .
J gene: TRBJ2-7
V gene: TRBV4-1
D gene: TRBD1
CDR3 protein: CASSFSPGQGRSEQYF
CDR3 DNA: TGCGCCAGCAGCTTTTCACCGGGACAGGGAAGGTCCGAGCAGTACTTC

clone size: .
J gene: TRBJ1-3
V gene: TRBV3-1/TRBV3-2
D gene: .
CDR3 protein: CASSQTGMAGNTIYF
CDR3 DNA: TGTGCCAGCAGCCAGACAGGCATGGCTGGAAACACCATATATTTT

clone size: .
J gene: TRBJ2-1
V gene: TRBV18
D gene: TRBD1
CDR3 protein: CASSPRDRGFGEQFF
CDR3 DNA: TGTGCCAGCTCACCCCGGGACAGGGGTTTCGGTGAGCAGTTCTTC

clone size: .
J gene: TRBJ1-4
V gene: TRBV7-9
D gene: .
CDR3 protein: CASSKGRGDEKLFF
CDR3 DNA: TGTGCCAGCAGCAAGGGGCGGGGGGATGAAAAACTGTTTTTT

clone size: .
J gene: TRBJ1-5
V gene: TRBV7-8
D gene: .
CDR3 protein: CASSEMGGWQPQHF
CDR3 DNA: TGTGCCAGCAGTGAAATGGGGGGTTGGCAGCCCCAGCATTTT